This is a list of T cell receptor beta chains from one sample in a study of breast tumors, draining lymph nodes, adjacent tissues. TCRdb redid the calling of the multiplex PCR reads with MiXCR, one entry per CDR3 protein. The data hold fewer than 200,000 distinct CDR3 sequences, with 25% to 40% observed a single time. Sequencing input: axillary lymph node tissue. These receptors were obtained from a female donor with breast cancer. Some clones in this sample may be carry-over from other donors' samples. Each CDR3 is given with its conserved first and last residue. D genes are given only for firm matches. Not every row has a clone size; where given, it reads once, few, many or a size class.

J gene	D gene	clone size	V gene	CDR3 protein	CDR3 DNA
TRBJ2-5	TRBD1	many	TRBV12-3/TRBV12-4	CASSPTDRGRETQYF	TGTGCCAGCAGCCCAACCGACAGGGGGCGAGAGACCCAGTACTTC
TRBJ2-1	TRBD2	many	TRBV20-1	CSAREGTSGDLNNEQFF	TGCAGTGCTAGAGAGGGGACTAGCGGGGACCTCAACAATGAGCAGTTCTTC
TRBJ1-4	NA	NA	TRBV9	CASSVLQGAGEKLFF	TGTGCCAGCAGCGTACTTCAGGGTGCGGGAGAAAAACTGTTTTTT
TRBJ2-7	TRBD2	few	TRBV6-5	CASRSSGGGGYEQYF	TGTGCCAGCAGGTCCTCGGGCGGGGGGGGCTACGAGCAGTACTTC
TRBJ2-1	NA	NA	TRBV3-1	CASSQDRAGSNEQFF	TGTGCCAGCAGCCAAGATAGGGCAGGCTCCAATGAGCAGTTCTTC
TRBJ1-4	NA	few	TRBV10-2	CASSDRRGTNEKLFF	TGCGCCAGCAGTGACAGGAGAGGAACTAATGAAAAACTGTTTTTT
TRBJ1-5	TRBD1	NA	TRBV15	CATRQGALGQPQHF	TGTGCCACTAGACAGGGGGCGCTTGGTCAGCCCCAGCATTTT
TRBJ1-3	NA	many	TRBV11-2	CASSLLREQPSRTIYF	TGTGCCAGCAGCCTTCTGAGGGAACAGCCAAGCCGCACCATATATTTT
TRBJ2-6	TRBD1	many	TRBV11-3	CASSGTGALPCGANVLTF	TGTGCCAGCAGCGGGACAGGGGCCCTCCCGTGCGGGGCCAACGTCCTGACTTTC
TRBJ2-3	TRBD2	NA	TRBV20-1	CSARAANGRRSTDTQYF	TGCAGTGCTAGAGCGGCTAACGGGAGGCGTAGCACAGATACGCAGTATTTT
TRBJ1-2	NA	many	TRBV10-2	CASSESTGSHGYTF	TGCGCCAGCAGTGAGTCGACAGGCAGCCATGGCTACACCTTC
TRBJ1-4	NA	many	TRBV19	CASRTNQGGDEKLFF	TGTGCCAGTAGAACTAATCAGGGCGGCGACGAAAAACTGTTTTTT